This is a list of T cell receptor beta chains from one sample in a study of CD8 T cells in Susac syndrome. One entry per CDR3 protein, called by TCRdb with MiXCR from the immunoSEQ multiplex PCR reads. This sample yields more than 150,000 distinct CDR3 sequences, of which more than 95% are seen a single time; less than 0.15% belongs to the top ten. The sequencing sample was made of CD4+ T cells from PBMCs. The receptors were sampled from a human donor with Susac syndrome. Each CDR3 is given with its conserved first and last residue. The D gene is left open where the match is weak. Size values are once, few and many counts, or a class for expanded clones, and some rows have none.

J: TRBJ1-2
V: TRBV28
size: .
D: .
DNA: TGTGCCAGCAGTTTCAGACCAGGGCTCTATGGCTACACCTTC
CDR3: CASSFRPGLYGYTF

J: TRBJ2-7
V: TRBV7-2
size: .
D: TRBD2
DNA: TGTGCCAGCAGCCCAAGAACGGGAGGGAGATACGAGCAGTACTTC
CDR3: CASSPRTGGRYEQYF

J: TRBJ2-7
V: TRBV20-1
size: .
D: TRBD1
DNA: TGCAGTGCTAGAGACTTCCCCCGGGACAGATACGAGCAGTACTTC
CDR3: CSARDFPRDRYEQYF

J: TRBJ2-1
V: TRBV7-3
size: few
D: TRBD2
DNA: TGTGCCAGCAGCTTAGGACTAGCGGGAGGCAATGAGCAGTTCTTC
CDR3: CASSLGLAGGNEQFF

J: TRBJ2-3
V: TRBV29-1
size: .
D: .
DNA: TGCAGCGTTGTTTCGGCGGTAAAAGCAGATACGCAGTATTTT
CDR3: CSVVSAVKADTQYF

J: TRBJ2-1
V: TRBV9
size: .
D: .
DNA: TGTGCCAGCAGCGTGTGGCGGGGCGATGAGCAGTTCTTC
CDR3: CASSVWRGDEQFF

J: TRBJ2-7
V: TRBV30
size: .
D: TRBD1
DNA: TGTGCCTGGAGTGTACGGACAGGGGTTACCTACGAGCAGTACTTC
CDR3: CAWSVRTGVTYEQYF

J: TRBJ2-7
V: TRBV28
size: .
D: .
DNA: TGTGCCAGCACCACAGGGAGATACGAGCAGTACTTC
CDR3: CASTTGRYEQYF

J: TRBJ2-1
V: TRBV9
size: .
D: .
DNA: TGTGCCAGCAGCGAAGATGACAATGAGCAGTTCTTC
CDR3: CASSEDDNEQFF

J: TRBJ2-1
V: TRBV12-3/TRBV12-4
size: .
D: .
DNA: TGTGCCAGCACCTATGTCGGTGCCGAGCAGTTCTTC
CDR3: CASTYVGAEQFF

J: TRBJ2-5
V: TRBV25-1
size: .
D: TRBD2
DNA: TGTGCCAGCAGTGAAGAGGGGAGGGCGGAGACCCAGTACTTC
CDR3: CASSEEGRAETQYF

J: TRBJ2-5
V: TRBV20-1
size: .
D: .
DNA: TGCAGTGCTCGCTCCCTGGGGGACCACCAAGAGACCCAGTACTTC
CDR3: CSARSLGDHQETQYF

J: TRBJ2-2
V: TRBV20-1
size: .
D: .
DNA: TGCAGTGCTAGGCAGGGTTGGGACACCGGGGAGCTGTTTTTT
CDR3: CSARQGWDTGELFF

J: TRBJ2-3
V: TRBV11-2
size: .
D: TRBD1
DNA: TGTGCCAGCAGCTTTGACAGGGTCGGGGATACGCAGTATTTT
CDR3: CASSFDRVGDTQYF

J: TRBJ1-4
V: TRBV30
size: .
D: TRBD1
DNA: TGTGCCTGGGGCAGACAGGGGATTGAAAAACTGTTTTTT
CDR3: CAWGRQGIEKLFF

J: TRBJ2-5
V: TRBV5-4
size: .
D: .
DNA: TGTGCCAGCAGCTTTAACAGAGCGGAGGAGACCCAGTACTTC
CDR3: CASSFNRAEETQYF

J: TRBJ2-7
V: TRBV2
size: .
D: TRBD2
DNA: TGTGCCAGCAGTGTAACTAGCGGGAGCGAGCAGTACTTC
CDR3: CASSVTSGSEQYF

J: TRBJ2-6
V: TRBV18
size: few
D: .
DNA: TGTGCCAGCTCACCGAGGACTGGGGCCAACGTCCTGACTTTC
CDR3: CASSPRTGANVLTF

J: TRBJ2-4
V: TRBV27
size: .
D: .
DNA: TGTGCCAGCAGTTTCAATGACAAAAACATTCAGTACTTC
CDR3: CASSFNDKNIQYF

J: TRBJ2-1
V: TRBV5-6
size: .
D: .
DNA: TGTGCCAGCAGCGGCGCCGGGGCCAACAATGAGCAGTTCTTC
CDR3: CASSGAGANNEQFF

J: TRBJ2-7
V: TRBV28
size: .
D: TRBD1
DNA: TGTGCCAGCAGTTTGTCGAGGGGGCACCTGGGAGAGCAGTACTTC
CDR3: CASSLSRGHLGEQYF

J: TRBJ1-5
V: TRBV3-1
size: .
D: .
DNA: TGTGCCAGCAGCCAACAGGGCCTACAAAATCAGCCCCAGCATTTT
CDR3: CASSQQGLQNQPQHF

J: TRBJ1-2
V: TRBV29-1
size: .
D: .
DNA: TGCAGCGTCGCCCGAGGTACAGGGCTCGCTAACTATGGCTACACCTTC
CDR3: CSVARGTGLANYGYTF

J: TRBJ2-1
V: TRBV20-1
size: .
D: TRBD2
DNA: TGCAGTGCTCTCCTCCCGGGACTAGCGGTGTACAATGAGCAGTTCTTC
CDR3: CSALLPGLAVYNEQFF

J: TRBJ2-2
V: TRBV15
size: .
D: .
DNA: TGTGCCACCAGCCTGGGACATATCACCGGGGAGCTGTTTTTT
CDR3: CATSLGHITGELFF

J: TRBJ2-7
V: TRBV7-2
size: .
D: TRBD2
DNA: TGTGCCAGCAGCTCGGATAGCGGGGCCTCCTTGGACGAGCAGTACTTC
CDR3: CASSSDSGASLDEQYF

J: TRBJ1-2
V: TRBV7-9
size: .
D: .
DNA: TGTGCCAGCAGGAAGAGTTCGGTCGGTGGCTACACCTTC
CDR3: CASRKSSVGGYTF

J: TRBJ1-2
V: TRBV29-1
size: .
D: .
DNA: TGCAGCGTTGAAGATCGGTTCAACGATGGCTACACCTTC
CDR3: CSVEDRFNDGYTF

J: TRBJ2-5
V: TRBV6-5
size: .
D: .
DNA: TGTGCCAGCAGCCGGACTATTCAAGAGACCCAGTACTTC
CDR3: CASSRTIQETQYF

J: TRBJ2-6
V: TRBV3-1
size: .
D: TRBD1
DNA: TGTGCCAGCAGCCCAGGGCTAACCGGGACAGGGGAGGCTGGGGCCAACGTCCTGACTTTC
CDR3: CASSPGLTGTGEAGANVLTF

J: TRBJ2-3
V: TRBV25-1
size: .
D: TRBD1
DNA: TGTGCCAGCAGTGGAGGGACAGACACAGATACGCAGTATTTT
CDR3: CASSGGTDTDTQYF

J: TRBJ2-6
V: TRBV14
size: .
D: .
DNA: TGTGCCAGCAGCGCACGGGTTTCTGGGGCCAACGTCCTGACTTTC
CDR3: CASSARVSGANVLTF

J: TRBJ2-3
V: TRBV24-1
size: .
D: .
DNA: TGTGCCACCAGTGACCCTCGTGCGGGCGGCACAGATACGCAGTATTTT
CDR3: CATSDPRAGGTDTQYF

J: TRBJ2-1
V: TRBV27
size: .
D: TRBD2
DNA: TGTGCCGTCCGGGCCGGCGGGGGGTCCTACAATGAGCAGTTCTTC
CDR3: CAVRAGGGSYNEQFF

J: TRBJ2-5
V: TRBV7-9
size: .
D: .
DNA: TGTGCCAGCAGCTTAGAGGCAGGCCGCCAAGAGACCCAGTACTTC
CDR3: CASSLEAGRQETQYF

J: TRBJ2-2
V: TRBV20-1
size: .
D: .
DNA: TGCAGTGCGAAGCGCGGGGCTGTGAACACCGGGGAGCTGTTTTTT
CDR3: CSAKRGAVNTGELFF

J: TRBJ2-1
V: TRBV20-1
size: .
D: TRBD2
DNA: TGCAGTGCCCTCCGAGGACTAGCGGGAGGGAGGAGGAATGAGCAGTTCTTC
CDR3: CSALRGLAGGRRNEQFF

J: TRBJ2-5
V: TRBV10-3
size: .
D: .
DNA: TGTGCCATCAGTCTGTCCGGGAGTCAAGAGACCCAGTACTTC
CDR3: CAISLSGSQETQYF

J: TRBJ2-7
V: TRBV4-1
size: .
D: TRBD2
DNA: TGCGCCAGCAGCCAAGATAGGACTAGCGGGACCTACGAGCAGTACTTC
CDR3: CASSQDRTSGTYEQYF

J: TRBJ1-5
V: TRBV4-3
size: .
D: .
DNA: TGCGCCAGCAGCCAAGGAGGTGGGCCCCAGCATTTT
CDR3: CASSQGGGPQHF

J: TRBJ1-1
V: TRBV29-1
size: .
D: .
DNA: TGCAGCGTTGCATTGTGGAGCACTGAAGCTTTCTTT
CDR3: CSVALWSTEAFF

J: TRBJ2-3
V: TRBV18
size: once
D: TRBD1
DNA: TGTGCCAGCTCACTGATCGGGACAGAGTCCACAGATACGCAGTATTTT
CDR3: CASSLIGTESTDTQYF

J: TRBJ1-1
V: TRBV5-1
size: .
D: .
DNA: TGCGCCAGCAGCCAACAACCGGGGGCTGAAGCTTTCTTT
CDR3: CASSQQPGAEAFF

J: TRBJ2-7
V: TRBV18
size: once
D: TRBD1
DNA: TGTGCCAGCTCACCCGGAAACCAGGGGGCGATTGAGCAGTACTTC
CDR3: CASSPGNQGAIEQYF

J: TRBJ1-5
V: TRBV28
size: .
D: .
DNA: TGTGCCAGCAGTTTGGCCTCTAGCAATCAGCCCCAGCATTTT
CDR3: CASSLASSNQPQHF

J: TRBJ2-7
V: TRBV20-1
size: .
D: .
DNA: TGCAGTGCGTACGAGGTAGCGAACTCCTACGAGCAGTACTTC
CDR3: CSAYEVANSYEQYF

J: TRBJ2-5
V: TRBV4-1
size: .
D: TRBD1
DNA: TGCGCCAGCAGCCAACCAGGGGGCCAAGAGACCCAGTACTTC
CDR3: CASSQPGGQETQYF